This T cell receptor (beta chain) was obtained from a study of T-cell memory formation after mild COVID-19. One entry per CDR3 protein, called by TCRdb with MiXCR from the 5' RACE reads. This table has 11,000 to 15,000 distinct CDR3 sequences, roughly a fifth appearing once. Study findings and constraints: Mainly CM and EM harbored the contracting CD4+ clones; mainly EMRA harbored the CD8+ ones. CD4/CD8 balance characterized clones contracting day 15 to 85, and CD4+ skew characterized later expanders. Confirmation of SARS-CoV-2 specificity was lacking for second-wave clones peaking day 37.

The CDR3 is 21 residues long. CDR1 is KGHSH, CDR2 LQKENI, per germline. V was clipped by 4 bases and J by 3 bases; unmatched bases: 21. This clonotype was detected many times. The antigen is not known. The rearrangement links TRBV18 to TRBJ2-3; TRBD1 aligns across 11 bases. This clonotype was sampled from an adult woman who had mild COVID-19 (a few samples of this study predate the infection). Cell type and time point are not known. Sequenced: PBMCs or a T cell subset sorted from them (not recorded which). CDR3 sequence: CASSQAARDRGISVSTDTQYF. The DNA of the CDR3 is TGTGCCAGCTCACAGGCGGCCAGGGACAGGGGGATTTCCGTGTCGACAGATACGCAGTATTTT.